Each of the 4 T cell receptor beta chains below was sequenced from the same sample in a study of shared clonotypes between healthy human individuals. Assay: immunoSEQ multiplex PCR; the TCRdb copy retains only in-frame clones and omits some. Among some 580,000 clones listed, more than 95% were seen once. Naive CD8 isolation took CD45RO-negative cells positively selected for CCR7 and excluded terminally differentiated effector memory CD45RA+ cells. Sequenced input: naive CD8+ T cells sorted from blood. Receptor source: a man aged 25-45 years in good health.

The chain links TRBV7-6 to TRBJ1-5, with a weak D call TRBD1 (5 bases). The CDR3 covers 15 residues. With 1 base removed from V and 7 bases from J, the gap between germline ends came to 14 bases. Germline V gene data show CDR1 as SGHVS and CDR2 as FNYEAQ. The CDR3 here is CASSLDPGPTQPQHF. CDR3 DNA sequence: TGTGCCAGCAGCTTAGATCCAGGGCCGACGCAGCCCCAGCATTTT. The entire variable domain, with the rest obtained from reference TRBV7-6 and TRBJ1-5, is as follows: GAGVSQSPRYKVTKRGQDVALRCDPISGHVSLYWYRQALGQGPEFLTYFNYEAQQDKSGLPNDRFSAERPEGSISTLTIQRTEQRDSAMYRCASSLDPGPTQPQHFGDGTRLSIL.

The CDR3: CATSSGTSGSWDEQFF. In DNA form, the CDR3 reads TGTGCCACCAGCAGCGGTACTAGCGGGAGCTGGGATGAGCAGTTCTTC. The gene calls are TRBV15 and TRBJ2-1, with TRBD2 identical over 11 bases. Trimming removed 3 bases from V and 8 bases from J; junction bases left unmatched: 9. The CDR3 length is 16 residues. Germline V gene lookup returns CDR1 LNHNV and CDR2 YYDKDF (reference sequence).

The CDR3 reads CASSQGQNTDTQYF. The CDR3 DNA reads as TGTGCCAGCAGCCAGGGACAGAACACAGATACGCAGTATTTT. V gene TRBV11-3 combines with J gene TRBJ2-3; TRBD1 matches at 7 bases. In germline, CDR1 is SGHNT, CDR2 YENEEA. The CDR3 has 14 amino acids. Trimming removed 5 bases from V and 2 bases from J; junction bases left unmatched: 4.

In DNA, the CDR3 is TGTGCCAGCACCCTCACCCTCCAAGCGAACCACGAGCAGTACTTC. Its translation is CASTLTLQANHEQYF. V usage is TRBV7-2 and J usage is TRBJ2-7; D remains unclear. Trimming stripped 7 bases from V and 5 bases from J, with 21 bases between. Germline V gene lookup returns CDR1 SGHTA and CDR2 FQGNSA. This CDR3 spans 15 amino acids.